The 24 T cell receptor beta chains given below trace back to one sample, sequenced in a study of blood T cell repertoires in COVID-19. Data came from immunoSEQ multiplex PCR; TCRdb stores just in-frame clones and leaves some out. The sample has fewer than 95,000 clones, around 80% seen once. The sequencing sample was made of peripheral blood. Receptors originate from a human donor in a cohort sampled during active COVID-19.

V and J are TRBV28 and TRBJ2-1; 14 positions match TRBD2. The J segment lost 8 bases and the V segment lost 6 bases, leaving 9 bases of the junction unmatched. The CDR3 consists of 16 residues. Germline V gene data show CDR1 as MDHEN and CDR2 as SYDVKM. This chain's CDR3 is CASRPGGLAGGHEQFF. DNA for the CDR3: TGTGCCAGCAGACCCGGTGGACTAGCGGGGGGCCATGAGCAGTTCTTC.

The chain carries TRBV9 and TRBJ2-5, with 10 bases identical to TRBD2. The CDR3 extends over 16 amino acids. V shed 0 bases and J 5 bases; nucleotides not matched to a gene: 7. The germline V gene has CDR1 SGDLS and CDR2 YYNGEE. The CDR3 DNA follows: TGTGCCAGCAGCGTAGGTGCCAGCGGGGGGGCGGAGACCCAGTACTTC. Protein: CASSVGASGGAETQYF.

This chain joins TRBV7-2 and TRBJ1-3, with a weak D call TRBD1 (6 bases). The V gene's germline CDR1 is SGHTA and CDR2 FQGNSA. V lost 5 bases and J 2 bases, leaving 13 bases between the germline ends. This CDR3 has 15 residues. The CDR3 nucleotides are TGTGCCAGCAGCCTAACCACAGGGACTGGAAACACCATATATTTT. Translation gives CASSLTTGTGNTIYF.

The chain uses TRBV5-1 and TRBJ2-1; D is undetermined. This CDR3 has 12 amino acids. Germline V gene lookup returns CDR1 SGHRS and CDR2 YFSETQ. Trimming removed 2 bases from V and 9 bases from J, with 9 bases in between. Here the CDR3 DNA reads TGCGCCAGCAGCTTTGTCGTCGGTGAGCAGTTCTTC. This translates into CASSFVVGEQFF.

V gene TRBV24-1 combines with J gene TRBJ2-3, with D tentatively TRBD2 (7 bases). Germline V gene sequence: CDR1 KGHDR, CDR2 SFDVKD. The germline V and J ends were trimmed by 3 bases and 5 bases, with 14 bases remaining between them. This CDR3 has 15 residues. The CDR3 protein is CATSDPRGPGDTQYF. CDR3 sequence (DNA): TGTGCCACCAGTGATCCGCGGGGGCCGGGAGATACGCAGTATTTT.

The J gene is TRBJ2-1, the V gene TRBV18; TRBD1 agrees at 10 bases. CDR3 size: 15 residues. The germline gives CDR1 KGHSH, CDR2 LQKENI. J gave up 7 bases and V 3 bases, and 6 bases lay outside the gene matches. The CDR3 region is CASSPRTGGVNEQFF. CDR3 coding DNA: TGTGCCAGCTCACCGCGGACAGGGGGTGTTAATGAGCAGTTCTTC.

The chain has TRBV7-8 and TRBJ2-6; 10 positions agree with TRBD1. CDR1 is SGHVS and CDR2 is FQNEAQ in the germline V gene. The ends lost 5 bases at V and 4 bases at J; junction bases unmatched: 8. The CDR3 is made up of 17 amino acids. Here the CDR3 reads CASSPGQGVGGANVLTF. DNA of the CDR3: TGTGCCAGCAGCCCCGGACAGGGGGTGGGAGGGGCCAACGTCCTGACTTTC.

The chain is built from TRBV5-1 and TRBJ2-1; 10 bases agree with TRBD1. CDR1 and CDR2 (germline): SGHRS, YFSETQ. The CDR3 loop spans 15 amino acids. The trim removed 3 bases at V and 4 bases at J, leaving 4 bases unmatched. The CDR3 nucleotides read TGCGCCAGCAGCTGGGGACAGGGGAGTTACAATGAGCAGTTCTTC. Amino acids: CASSWGQGSYNEQFF.

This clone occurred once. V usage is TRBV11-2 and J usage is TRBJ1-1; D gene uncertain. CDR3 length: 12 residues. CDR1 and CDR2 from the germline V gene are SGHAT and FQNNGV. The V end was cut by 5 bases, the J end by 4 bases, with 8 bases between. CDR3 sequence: CASSPLRTEAFF. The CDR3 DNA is TGTGCCAGCAGCCCCCTTCGCACTGAAGCTTTCTTT. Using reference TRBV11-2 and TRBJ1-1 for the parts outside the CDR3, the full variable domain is EAGVAQSPRYKIIEKRQSVAFWCNPISGHATLYWYQQILGQGPKLLIQFQNNGVVDDSQLPKDRFSAERLKGVDSTLKIQPAKLEDSAVYLCASSPLRTEAFFGQGTRLTVV.

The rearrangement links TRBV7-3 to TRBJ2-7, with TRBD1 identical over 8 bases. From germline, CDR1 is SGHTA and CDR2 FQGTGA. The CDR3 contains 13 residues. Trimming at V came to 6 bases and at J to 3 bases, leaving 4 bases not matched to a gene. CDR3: CASSSGGVYEQYF. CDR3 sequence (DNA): TGTGCCAGCAGTTCAGGGGGCGTCTACGAGCAGTACTTC.

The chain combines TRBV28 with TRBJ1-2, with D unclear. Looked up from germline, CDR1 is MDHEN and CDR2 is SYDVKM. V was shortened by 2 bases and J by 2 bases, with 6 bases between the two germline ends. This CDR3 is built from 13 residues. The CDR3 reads CASSLGLNYGYTF. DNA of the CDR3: TGTGCCAGCAGTTTAGGCCTGAACTATGGCTACACCTTC.

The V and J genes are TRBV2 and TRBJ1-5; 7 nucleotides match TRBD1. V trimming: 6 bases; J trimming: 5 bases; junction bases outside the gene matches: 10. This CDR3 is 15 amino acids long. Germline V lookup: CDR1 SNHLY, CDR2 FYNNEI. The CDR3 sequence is CASRELGTDHQPQHF. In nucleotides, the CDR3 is TGTGCCAGCAGAGAATTAGGGACAGACCATCAGCCCCAGCATTTT.

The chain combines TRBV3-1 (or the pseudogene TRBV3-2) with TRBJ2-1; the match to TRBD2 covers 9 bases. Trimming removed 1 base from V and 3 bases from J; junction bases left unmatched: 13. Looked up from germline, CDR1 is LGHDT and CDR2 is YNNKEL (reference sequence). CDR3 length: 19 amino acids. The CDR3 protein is CASSQADLGGGAFYNEQFF. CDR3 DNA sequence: TGTGCCAGCAGCCAAGCGGATTTGGGCGGGGGGGCCTTCTACAATGAGCAGTTCTTC.

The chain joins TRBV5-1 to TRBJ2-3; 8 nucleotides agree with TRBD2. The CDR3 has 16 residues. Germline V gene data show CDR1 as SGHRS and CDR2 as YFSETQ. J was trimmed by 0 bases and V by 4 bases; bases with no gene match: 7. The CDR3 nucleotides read TGCGCCAGCAGCCCCCGAACTAGCGGTAGCACAGATACGCAGTATTTT. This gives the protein CASSPRTSGSTDTQYF.

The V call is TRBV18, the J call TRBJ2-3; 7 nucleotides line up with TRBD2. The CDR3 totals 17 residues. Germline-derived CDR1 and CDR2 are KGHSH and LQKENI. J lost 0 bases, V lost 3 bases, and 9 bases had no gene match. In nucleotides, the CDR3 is TGTGCCAGCTCACCCTTAGCGGCGGGGGTTAGCACAGATACGCAGTATTTT. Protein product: CASSPLAAGVSTDTQYF. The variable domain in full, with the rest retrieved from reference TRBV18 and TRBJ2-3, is NAGVMQNPRHLVRRRGQEARLRCSPMKGHSHVYWYRQLPEEGLKFMVYLQKENIIDESGMPKERFSAEFPKEGPSILRIQQVVRGDSAAYFCASSPLAAGVSTDTQYFGPGTRLTVL.

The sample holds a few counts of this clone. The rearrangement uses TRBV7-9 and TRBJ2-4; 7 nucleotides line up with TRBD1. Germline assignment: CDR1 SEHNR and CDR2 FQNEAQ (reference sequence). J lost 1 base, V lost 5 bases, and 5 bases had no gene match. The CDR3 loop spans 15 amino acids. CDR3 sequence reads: CASSTQTGAKNIQYF. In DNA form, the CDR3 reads TGTGCCAGCAGCACGCAGACAGGGGCCAAAAACATTCAGTACTTC.

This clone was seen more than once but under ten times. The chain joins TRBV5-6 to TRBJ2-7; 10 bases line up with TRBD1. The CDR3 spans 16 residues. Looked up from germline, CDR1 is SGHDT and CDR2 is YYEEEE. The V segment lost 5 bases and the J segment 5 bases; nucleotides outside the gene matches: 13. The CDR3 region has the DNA TGTGCCAGCAGAATTGAAACCGGGACAGGGGTTCACGAGCAGTACTTC. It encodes CASRIETGTGVHEQYF.

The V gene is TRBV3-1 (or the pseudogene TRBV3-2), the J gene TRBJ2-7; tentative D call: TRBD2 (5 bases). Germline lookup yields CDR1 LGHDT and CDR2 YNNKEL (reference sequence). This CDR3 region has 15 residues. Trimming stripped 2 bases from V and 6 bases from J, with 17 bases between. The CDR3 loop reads CASSQKMRVGREQYF. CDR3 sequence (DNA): TGTGCCAGCAGCCAAAAAATGAGGGTTGGTCGCGAGCAGTACTTC.

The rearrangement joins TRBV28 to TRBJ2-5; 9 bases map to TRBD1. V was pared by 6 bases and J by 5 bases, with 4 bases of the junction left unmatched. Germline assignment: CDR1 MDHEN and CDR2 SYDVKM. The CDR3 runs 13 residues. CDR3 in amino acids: CASSNRGLETQYF. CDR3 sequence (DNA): TGTGCCAGCAGCAACAGGGGGCTGGAGACCCAGTACTTC.

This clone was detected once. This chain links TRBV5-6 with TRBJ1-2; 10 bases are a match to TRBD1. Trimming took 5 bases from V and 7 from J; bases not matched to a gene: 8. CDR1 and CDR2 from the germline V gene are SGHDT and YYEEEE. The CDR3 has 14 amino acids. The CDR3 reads CASSLFRDRGGYTF. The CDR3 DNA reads TGTGCCAGCAGTTTATTCCGGGACAGGGGTGGCTACACCTTC.

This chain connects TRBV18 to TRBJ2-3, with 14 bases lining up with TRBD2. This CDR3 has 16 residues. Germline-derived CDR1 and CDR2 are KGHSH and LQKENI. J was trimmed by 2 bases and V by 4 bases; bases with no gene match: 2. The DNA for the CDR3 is TGTGCCAGCTCACAGGGACTAGCGGGGGCCACAGATACGCAGTATTTT. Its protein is CASSQGLAGATDTQYF.

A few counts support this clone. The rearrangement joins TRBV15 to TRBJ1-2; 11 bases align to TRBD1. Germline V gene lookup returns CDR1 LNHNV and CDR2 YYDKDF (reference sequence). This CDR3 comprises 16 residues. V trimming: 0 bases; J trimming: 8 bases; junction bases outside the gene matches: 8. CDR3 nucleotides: TGTGCCACCAGCAGAGATGTTGCCGGGACAGGGGGAGGCTACACCTTC. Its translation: CATSRDVAGTGGGYTF.

DNA of the CDR3: TGTGCCAGCAGTGAAACCCGGGGGAACTATGGCTACACCTTC. Amino acid sequence: CASSETRGNYGYTF. The V gene is TRBV6-1, the J gene TRBJ1-2, with D tentatively TRBD1 (5 bases). CDR1 is MNHNS and CDR2 is SASEGT in the germline V gene. Trimming removed 2 bases from V and 2 bases from J, with 9 bases in between. The CDR3 has 14 amino acids.

The CDR3 loop is CASSPGGTSTDTQYF. The CDR3 nucleotides are TGTGCCAGCTCACCAGGCGGGACCAGCACAGATACGCAGTATTTT. The chain joins TRBV18 to TRBJ2-3; possibly TRBD2 for D (6 bases). This CDR3 has 15 amino acids. CDR1 is KGHSH and CDR2 is LQKENI in the germline V gene. Between the trimmed V and J ends, which lost 2 bases and 0 bases, there was a span of 9 bases.